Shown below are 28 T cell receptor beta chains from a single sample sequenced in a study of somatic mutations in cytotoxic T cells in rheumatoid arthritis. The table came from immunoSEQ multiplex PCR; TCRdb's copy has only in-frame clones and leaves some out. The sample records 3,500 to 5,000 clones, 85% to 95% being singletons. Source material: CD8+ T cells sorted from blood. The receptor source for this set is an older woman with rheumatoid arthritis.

The DNA of the CDR3 is TGTGCCAGCAGCCCGGGGACTAGCGTTGGCACAGATACGCAGTATTTT. It encodes CASSPGTSVGTDTQYF. The chain combines TRBV5-8 with TRBJ2-3; 10 nucleotides match TRBD2. Germline V gives CDR1 SGHTS, CDR2 YDEGEE. The V gene end was trimmed by 4 bases and the J gene end by 1 base; junction bases not matched to a gene: 6. This CDR3 spans 16 amino acids.

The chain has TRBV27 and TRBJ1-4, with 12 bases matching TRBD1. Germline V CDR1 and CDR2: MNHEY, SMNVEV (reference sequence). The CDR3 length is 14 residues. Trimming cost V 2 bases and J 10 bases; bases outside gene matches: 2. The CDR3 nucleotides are TGTGCCAGCAGTTTAGGGACAGGGGGCGGAAAACTGTTTTTT. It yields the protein CASSLGTGGGKLFF.

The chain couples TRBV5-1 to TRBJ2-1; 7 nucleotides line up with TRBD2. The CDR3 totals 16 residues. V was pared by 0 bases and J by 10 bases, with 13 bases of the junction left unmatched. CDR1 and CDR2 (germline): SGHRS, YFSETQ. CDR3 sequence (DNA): TGCGCCAGCAGCTTGGGATACGCGGGGGTGCTTCGGGAGCAGTTCTTC. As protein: CASSLGYAGVLREQFF.

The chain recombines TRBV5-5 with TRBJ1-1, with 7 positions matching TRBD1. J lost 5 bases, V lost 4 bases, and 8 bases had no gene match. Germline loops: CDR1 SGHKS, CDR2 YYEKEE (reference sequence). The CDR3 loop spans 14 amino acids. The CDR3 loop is CASSLRDSLTEAFF. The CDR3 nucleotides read TGTGCCAGCAGCCTACGGGACAGTCTTACTGAAGCTTTCTTT. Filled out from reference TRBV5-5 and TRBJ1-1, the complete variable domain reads DAGVTQSPTHLIKTRGQQVTLRCSPISGHKSVSWYQQVLGQGPQFIFQYYEKEERGRGNFPDRFSARQFPNYSSELNVNALLLGDSALYLCASSLRDSLTEAFFGQGTRLTVV.

CDR3 protein: CASSLRGADTGELFF. The CDR3 DNA sequence: TGTGCCAGCAGCCTCAGGGGGGCCGACACCGGGGAGCTGTTTTTT. The chain has TRBV7-8 and TRBJ2-2; TRBD1 is a possible D gene (7 bases). Germline V gene sequence: CDR1 SGHVS, CDR2 FQNEAQ. This CDR3 has 15 residues. V lost 5 bases and J lost 3, with 13 bases in between.

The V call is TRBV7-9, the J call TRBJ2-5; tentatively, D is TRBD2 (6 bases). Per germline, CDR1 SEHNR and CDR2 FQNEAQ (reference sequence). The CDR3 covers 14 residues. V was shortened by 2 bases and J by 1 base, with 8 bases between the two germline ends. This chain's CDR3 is CASSLRGTQETQYF. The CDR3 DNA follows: TGTGCCAGCAGCTTACGGGGGACCCAAGAGACCCAGTACTTC.

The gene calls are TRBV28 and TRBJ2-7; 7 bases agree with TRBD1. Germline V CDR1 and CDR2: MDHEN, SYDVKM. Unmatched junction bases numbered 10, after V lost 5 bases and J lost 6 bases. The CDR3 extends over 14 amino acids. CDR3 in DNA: TGTGCCAGCAGTATCACCGCGACAGGGTCCGAGCAGTACGTC. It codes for CASSITATGSEQYV.

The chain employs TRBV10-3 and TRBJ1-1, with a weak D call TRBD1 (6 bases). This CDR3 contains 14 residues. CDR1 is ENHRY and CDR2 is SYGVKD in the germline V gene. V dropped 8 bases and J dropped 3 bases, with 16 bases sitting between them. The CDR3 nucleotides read TGTGCCATCGGACAGTCCTACGATGACACTGAAGCTTTCTTT. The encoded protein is CAIGQSYDDTEAFF.

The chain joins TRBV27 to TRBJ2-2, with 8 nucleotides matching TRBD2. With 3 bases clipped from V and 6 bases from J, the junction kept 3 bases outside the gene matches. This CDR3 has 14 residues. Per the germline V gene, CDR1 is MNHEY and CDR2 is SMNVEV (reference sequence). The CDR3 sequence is CASSFGGVPGELFF. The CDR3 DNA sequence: TGTGCCAGCAGTTTCGGGGGGGTACCCGGGGAGCTGTTTTTT.

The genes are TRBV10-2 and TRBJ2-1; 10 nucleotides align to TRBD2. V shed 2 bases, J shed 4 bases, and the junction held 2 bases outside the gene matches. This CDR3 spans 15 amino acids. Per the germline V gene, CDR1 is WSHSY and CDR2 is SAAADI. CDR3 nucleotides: TGCGCCAGCAGTGAGCCAGCGGGAGGGTACAATGAGCAGTTCTTC. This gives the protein CASSEPAGGYNEQFF.

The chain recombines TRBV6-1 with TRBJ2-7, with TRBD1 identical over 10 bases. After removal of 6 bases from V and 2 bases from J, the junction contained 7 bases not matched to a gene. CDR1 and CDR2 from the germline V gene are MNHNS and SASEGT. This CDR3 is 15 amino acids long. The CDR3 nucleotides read TGTGCCAGCAGCGAGGGGACAGGGGAGGCCTACGAGCAGTACGTC. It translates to CASSEGTGEAYEQYV.

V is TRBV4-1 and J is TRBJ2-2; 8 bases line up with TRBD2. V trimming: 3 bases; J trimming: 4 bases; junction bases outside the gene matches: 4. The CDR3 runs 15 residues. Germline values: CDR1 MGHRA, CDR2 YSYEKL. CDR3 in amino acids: CASSQILAGTGELFF. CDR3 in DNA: TGCGCCAGCAGCCAGATCCTAGCGGGCACCGGGGAGCTGTTTTTT.

CDR3 amino acids: CASSSRDYRTDTQYF. For the CDR3, the DNA is TGTGCCAGCAGCTCCCGGGACTACCGCACAGATACGCAGTATTTT. The V gene is TRBV5-5, the J gene TRBJ2-3, with TRBD2 identical over 7 bases. V dropped 3 bases and J dropped 1; count of bases not matched to a gene: 5. Per germline, CDR1 SGHKS and CDR2 YYEKEE (reference sequence). This CDR3 region has 15 residues.

The CDR3 coding sequence is TGTGCCAGCAGCCAAGATCGGGGGGGTCGGATGGGGGGAGAGACCCAGTACTTC. It yields the protein CASSQDRGGRMGGETQYF. The chain combines TRBV14 with TRBJ2-5; 8 bases are a match to TRBD2. The CDR3 is 18 residues long. V dropped 0 bases and J dropped 4; count of bases not matched to a gene: 13. CDR1 SGHDN and CDR2 FVKESK come from the germline V gene.

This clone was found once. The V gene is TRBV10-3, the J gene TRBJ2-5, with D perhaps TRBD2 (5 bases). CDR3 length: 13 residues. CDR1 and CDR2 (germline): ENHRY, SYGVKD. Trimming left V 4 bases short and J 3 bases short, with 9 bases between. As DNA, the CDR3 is TGTGCCATCAGTGGGGAGTTGGAAGAGACCCAGTACTTC. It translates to CAISGELEETQYF.

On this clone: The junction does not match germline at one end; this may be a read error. In DNA form, the CDR3 reads TGTGCCAGCAGCGTGTCTCAGACAGGGTACACTGAGCAGTTCTTC. It codes for CASSVSQTGYTEQFF. This rearrangement joins TRBV9 to TRBJ2-1; 7 bases match TRBD1. The CDR3 contains 15 residues. Per germline, CDR1 SGDLS and CDR2 YYNGEE.

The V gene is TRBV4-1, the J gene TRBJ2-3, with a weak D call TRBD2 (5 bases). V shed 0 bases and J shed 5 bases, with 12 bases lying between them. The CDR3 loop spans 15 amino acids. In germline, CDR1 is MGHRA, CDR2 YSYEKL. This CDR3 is CASSQDSSRGDTQYF. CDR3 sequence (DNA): TGCGCCAGCAGCCAAGATTCATCCCGGGGAGATACGCAGTATTTT.

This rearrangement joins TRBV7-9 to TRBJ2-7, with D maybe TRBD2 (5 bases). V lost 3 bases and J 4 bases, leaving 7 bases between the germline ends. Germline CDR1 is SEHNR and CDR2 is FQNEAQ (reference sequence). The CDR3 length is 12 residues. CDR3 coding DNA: TGTGCCAGCAGCTTTGAGGGATACGAGCAGTACGTC. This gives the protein CASSFEGYEQYV.

The CDR3 loop is CASSVSLYPGSTDTQYF. CDR3 nucleotide sequence: TGTGCCAGCAGTGTAAGCCTCTACCCAGGGAGCACAGATACGCAGTATTTT. V is TRBV2 and J is TRBJ2-3; D perhaps matches TRBD1 (5 bases). The CDR3 sequence is 17 residues long. Trimming shortened V by 4 bases and J by 0 bases, and 17 bases separated the two germline ends. The germline V gene has CDR1 SNHLY and CDR2 FYNNEI.

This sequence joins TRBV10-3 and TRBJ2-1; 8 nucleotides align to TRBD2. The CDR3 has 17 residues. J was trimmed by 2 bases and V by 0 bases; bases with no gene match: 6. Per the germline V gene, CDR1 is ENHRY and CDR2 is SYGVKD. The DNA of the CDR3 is TGTGCCATCAGTGAGTCGAAGTCTAGCGGGCCCTACAATGAGCAGTTCTTC. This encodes CAISESKSSGPYNEQFF.

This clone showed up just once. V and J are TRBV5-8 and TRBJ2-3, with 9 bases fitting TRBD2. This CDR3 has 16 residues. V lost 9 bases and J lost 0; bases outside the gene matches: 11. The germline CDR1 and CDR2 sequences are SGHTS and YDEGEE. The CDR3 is CAKKRLADPSTDTQYF. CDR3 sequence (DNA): TGTGCCAAAAAGAGACTAGCGGACCCTAGCACAGATACGCAGTATTTT. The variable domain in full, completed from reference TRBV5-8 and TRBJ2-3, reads EAGVTQSPTHLIKTRGQQATLRCSPISGHTSVYWYQQALGLGLQFLLWYDEGEERNRGNFPPRFSGRQFPNYSSELNVNALELEDSALYLCAKKRLADPSTDTQYFGPGTRLTVL.

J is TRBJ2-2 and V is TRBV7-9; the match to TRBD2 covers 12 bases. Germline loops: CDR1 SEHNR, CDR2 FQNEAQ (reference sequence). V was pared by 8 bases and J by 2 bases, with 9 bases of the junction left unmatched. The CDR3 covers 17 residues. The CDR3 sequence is CASEGLAGPGNTGELFF. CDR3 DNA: TGTGCCAGCGAGGGACTAGCGGGCCCAGGCAACACCGGGGAGCTGTTTTTT.

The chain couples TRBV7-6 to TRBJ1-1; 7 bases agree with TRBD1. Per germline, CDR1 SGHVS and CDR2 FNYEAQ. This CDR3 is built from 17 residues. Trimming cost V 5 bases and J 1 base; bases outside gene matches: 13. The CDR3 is CASSHPGTDISNTEAFF. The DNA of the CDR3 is TGTGCCAGCAGCCATCCCGGGACAGATATTTCGAACACTGAAGCTTTCTTT.

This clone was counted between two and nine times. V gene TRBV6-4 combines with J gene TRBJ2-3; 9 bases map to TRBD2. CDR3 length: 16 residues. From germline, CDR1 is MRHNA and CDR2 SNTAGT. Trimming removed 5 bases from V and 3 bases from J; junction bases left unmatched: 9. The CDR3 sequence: CASSSYATSGTDTQYF. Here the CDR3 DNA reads TGTGCCAGCAGTAGTTATGCGACTAGCGGAACAGATACGCAGTATTTT.

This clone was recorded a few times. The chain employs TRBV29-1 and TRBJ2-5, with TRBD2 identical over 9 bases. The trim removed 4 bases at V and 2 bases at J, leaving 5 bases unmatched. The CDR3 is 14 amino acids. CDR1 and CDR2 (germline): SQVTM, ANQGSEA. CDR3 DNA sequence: TGCAGCGTTGGGGCTAGCGGGGTTCAAGAGACCCAGTACTTC. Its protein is CSVGASGVQETQYF. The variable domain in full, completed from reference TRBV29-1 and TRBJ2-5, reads SAVISQKPSRDICQRGTSLTIQCQVDSQVTMMFWYRQQPGQSLTLIATANQGSEATYESGFVIDKFPISRPNLTFSTLTVSNMSPEDSSIYLCSVGASGVQETQYFGPGTRLLVL.

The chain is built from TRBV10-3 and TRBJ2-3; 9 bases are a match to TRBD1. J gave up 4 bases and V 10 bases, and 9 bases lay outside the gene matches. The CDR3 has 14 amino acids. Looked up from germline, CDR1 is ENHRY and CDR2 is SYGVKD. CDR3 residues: CATPTGGVADTQYF. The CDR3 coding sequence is TGTGCCACTCCGACAGGGGGTGTCGCAGATACGCAGTATTTT.

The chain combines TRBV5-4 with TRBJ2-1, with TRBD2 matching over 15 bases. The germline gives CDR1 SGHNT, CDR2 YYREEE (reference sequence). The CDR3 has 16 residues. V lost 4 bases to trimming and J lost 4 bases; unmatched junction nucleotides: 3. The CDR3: CASSPGTSGRYNEQFF. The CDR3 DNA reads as TGTGCCAGCAGCCCTGGGACTAGCGGGAGGTACAATGAGCAGTTCTTC.

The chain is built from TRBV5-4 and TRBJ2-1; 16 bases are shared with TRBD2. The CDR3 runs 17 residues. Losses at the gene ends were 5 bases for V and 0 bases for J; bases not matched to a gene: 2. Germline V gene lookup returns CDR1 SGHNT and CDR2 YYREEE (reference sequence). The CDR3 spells CASRGLAGGSSYNEQFF. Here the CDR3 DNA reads TGTGCCAGCAGGGGACTAGCGGGGGGGAGCTCCTACAATGAGCAGTTCTTC.